The 12 T cell receptor beta chains listed next were all sequenced from one sample in a study of early T cells in non-severe SARS-CoV-2 infection (dated by TCRdb to the early 2020s). Receptors were amplified or captured by 5' RACE. The instrument was a NextSeq 500. TCRdb trimmed the raw reads at Q25, called clones with MiXCR and kept productive beta chains. Each CDR3 protein appears once, grouped with its most common genes and DNA. The sample includes around 61,000 distinct CDR3 sequences, with over 9.5% observed a single time. The top ten clonotypes cover over 5% of the sample. Sequencing input: whole blood. Receptor source: an adult who was a healthcare worker with PCR-confirmed SARS-CoV-2 infection or an uninfected control (not recorded which).

This clonotype was recorded a few times. V and J are TRBV10-3 and TRBJ2-7, with D perhaps matching TRBD1 (5 bases). Trimming pared 0 bases from V and 2 bases from J, leaving 14 bases between. The CDR3 has 16 amino acids. The V gene's germline CDR1 is ENHRY and CDR2 SYGVKD. The CDR3 DNA reads TGTGCCATCAGTGAGTCAAGTGTAGGACATCCCTACGAGCAGTACTTC. Its protein product is CAISESSVGHPYEQYF.

The gene calls are TRBV4-1 and TRBJ2-5, with no clear D. CDR3 size: 15 residues. The V gene lost 4 bases and the J gene lost 1 base, with 13 bases spanning the gap. Germline V gives CDR1 MGHRA, CDR2 YSYEKL. CDR3 coding DNA: TGCGCCAGCAGCCCCGGCCGGAGTTTCCAAGAGACCCAGTACTTC. As protein: CASSPGRSFQETQYF.

This clonotype was recorded a few times. This chain's CDR3 is CSVGGTGGSYEQYF. CDR3 coding DNA: TGCAGCGTTGGTGGGACAGGGGGCTCCTACGAGCAGTACTTC. The chain joins TRBV29-1 to TRBJ2-7; the match to TRBD1 covers 11 bases. The CDR3 spans 14 residues. CDR1 SQVTM and CDR2 ANQGSEA come from the germline V gene. With V trimmed by 4 bases and J by 0 bases, 2 bases remained unmatched.

Concerning this clonotype itself: The DNA is left out, because the CDR3 cannot be placed on it with certainty; the CDR3 is given as TCRdb lists it. CDR3 sequence: CASSLVVGDRDIHPSTF. V and J are TRBV7-2 and TRBJ1-6; TRBD1, the table's D call, lacks a check against the DNA. Germline CDR1 and CDR2: SGHTA and FQGNSA. From its first to its last residue, the CDR3 has 17 amino acids.

This clonotype was counted ten times or more. The genes are TRBV18 and TRBJ2-7; D is perhaps TRBD1 or TRBD2 (5 bases each). The CDR3 loop spans 15 amino acids. From germline, CDR1 is KGHSH and CDR2 LQKENI. The ends were cut back, 3 bases at V and 2 bases at J, with 14 bases in the middle. Here the CDR3 DNA reads TGTGCCAGCTCACCCGATCGGGACGGAGCCTACGAGCAGTACTTC. As protein: CASSPDRDGAYEQYF.

This clonotype was recorded a few times. The chain carries TRBV4-1 and TRBJ2-1; no firm D call. V lost 1 base to trimming and J lost 2 bases, with 12 bases between them. This CDR3 has 16 amino acids. Germline CDR1 and CDR2: MGHRA and YSYEKL. Here the CDR3 reads CASSQVGKGTYNEQFF. CDR3 coding DNA: TGCGCCAGCAGCCAAGTAGGGAAGGGAACCTACAATGAGCAGTTCTTC.

There are many counts of this clonotype. V gene TRBV5-4 combines with J gene TRBJ2-7; TRBD2 matches 8 bases. This CDR3 has 14 amino acids. Germline CDR1 SGHNT, CDR2 YYREEE (reference sequence). V lost 1 base, J lost 5 bases, and 5 bases stayed unmatched. CDR3 sequence (DNA): TGTGCCAGCAGCTTGTCAGCGGGAGCCCACGAGCAGTACTTC. Translation: CASSLSAGAHEQYF.

This clonotype occurred a few times. The rearrangement uses TRBV27 and TRBJ1-4; D unclear. V was shortened by 2 bases and J by 8 bases, with 15 bases between the two germline ends. CDR1 and CDR2 (germline): MNHEY, SMNVEV (reference sequence). CDR3 length equals 15 residues. In DNA, the CDR3 is TGTGCCAGCAGTTTAACGGGGTTACCGGGGGAAAAACTGTTTTTT. Protein: CASSLTGLPGEKLFF. Looking up the rest from reference TRBV27 and TRBJ1-4 gives the full variable domain: EAQVTQNPRYLITVTGKKLTVTCSQNMNHEYMSWYRQDPGLGLRQIYYSMNVEVTDKGDVPEGYKVSRKEKRNFPLILESPSPNQTSLYFCASSLTGLPGEKLFFGSGTQLSVL.

This clonotype occurred many times. The chain is built from TRBV20-1 and TRBJ1-6; 11 bases are shared with TRBD1. Losses at the gene ends were 2 bases for V and 1 base for J; bases not matched to a gene: 10. The length of the CDR3 is 19 residues. Germline CDR1 is DFQATT and CDR2 is SNEGSKA (reference sequence). This CDR3 reads CSARTRTGGVMSYNSPLHF. Here the CDR3 DNA reads TGCAGTGCTAGAACGCGGACAGGGGGCGTAATGTCCTATAATTCACCCCTCCACTTT.

Many counts were recorded for this clonotype. The rearrangement joins TRBV2 to TRBJ1-2, with D perhaps matching TRBD1 (6 bases). Between the trimmed V and J ends, which lost 6 bases and 5 bases, there was a span of 10 bases. Germline loops: CDR1 SNHLY, CDR2 FYNNEI. This CDR3 spans 12 amino acids. CDR3 coding DNA: TGTGCCAGCAGACAGGGAGGGTATGGCTACACCTTC. Protein: CASRQGGYGYTF.

The V gene is TRBV19, the J gene TRBJ2-1, with 11 bases identical to TRBD2. There are 18 residues in the CDR3. V trimming: 3 bases; J trimming: 2 bases; junction bases outside the gene matches: 9. Germline loops: CDR1 LNHDA, CDR2 SQIVND (reference sequence). This CDR3 is CASSIVSGRGRTYNEQFF. The CDR3 DNA follows: TGTGCCAGTAGTATTGTTAGCGGGAGGGGCAGGACCTACAATGAGCAGTTCTTC. The whole variable domain, filled in from reference TRBV19 and TRBJ2-1, reads DGGITQSPKYLFRKEGQNVTLSCEQNLNHDAMYWYRQDPGQGLRLIYYSQIVNDFQKGDIAEGYSVSREKKESFPLTVTSAQKNPTAFYLCASSIVSGRGRTYNEQFFGPGTRLTVL.

This clonotype was counted at least ten times. The gene calls are TRBV7-2 and TRBJ1-2; the D is unclear. The CDR3 is 13 residues long. Germline V gene sequence: CDR1 SGHTA, CDR2 FQGNSA. The V end lost 7 bases, the J end lost 5 bases, and 14 bases lay between the germline ends. DNA for the CDR3: TGTGCCAGCACCGCTGCTACGAGATATGGCTACACCTTC. This encodes CASTAATRYGYTF.